These 25 T cell receptor beta chains came from one sample sequenced in a study of early stage breast cancer tumors. Profiled with immunoSEQ multiplex PCR; TCRdb holds only in-frame clones, not every one. The sample has around 20,000 clones, about 83% seen once. The specimen sequenced was blood. The receptors stem from a person between 65 and 80 years old with breast cancer.

The rearrangement uses TRBV6-6 and TRBJ1-1, with D perhaps matching TRBD1 (5 bases). Per germline, CDR1 MNHNY and CDR2 SVGAGI (reference sequence). The CDR3 covers 15 residues. Trimming removed 6 bases from V and 6 bases from J, with 20 bases in between. This CDR3 reads CASSGGRRPYPEAFF. CDR3 DNA: TGTGCCAGCAGCGGGGGACGCCGACCGTACCCTGAAGCTTTCTTT.

This clone has just a few counts. The chain couples TRBV5-4 to TRBJ1-1, with a tentative D call TRBD1 (6 bases). The V end was cut by 0 bases, the J end by 5 bases, with 11 bases between. The CDR3 totals 14 residues. Germline assignment: CDR1 SGHNT and CDR2 YYREEE (reference sequence). The CDR3 coding sequence is TGTGCCAGCAGCTTGGTGGGAGGGGGGACTGAAGCTTTCTTT. Encoded protein: CASSLVGGGTEAFF. Supplemented by reference TRBV5-4 and TRBJ1-1, the full variable domain reads ETGVTQSPTHLIKTRGQQVTLRCSSQSGHNTVSWYQQALGQGPQFIFQYYREEENGRGNFPPRFSGLQFPNYSSELNVNALELDDSALYLCASSLVGGGTEAFFGQGTRLTVV.

The V and J genes are TRBV7-7 and TRBJ1-5; D is uncertain. Looked up from germline, CDR1 is SSHAT and CDR2 is FNYEAQ (reference sequence). The CDR3 consists of 15 residues. V was clipped by 2 bases and J by 2 bases, with 10 bases between them. This CDR3 is CASSLSPVGNQPQHF. In DNA form, the CDR3 reads TGTGCCAGCAGCTTATCCCCAGTCGGCAATCAGCCCCAGCATTTT.

This clone came up once. The gene calls are TRBV11-1 and TRBJ2-1, with 15 nucleotides matching TRBD2. CDR3 length: 15 amino acids. J gave up 8 bases and V 5 bases, and 4 bases lay outside the gene matches. Germline CDR1 SGHAT, CDR2 FQDESV (reference sequence). The CDR3 is CASSARTSGGDEQFF. The CDR3 DNA sequence: TGTGCCAGCAGCGCTAGGACTAGCGGGGGGGATGAGCAGTTCTTC.

The V and J genes are TRBV7-2 and TRBJ1-6, with D unresolved. The CDR3 has 15 residues. Trimming shortened V by 1 base and J by 3 bases, and 7 bases separated the two germline ends. The germline V gene has CDR1 SGHTA and CDR2 FQGNSA. The CDR3 sequence is CASSLVADYNSPLHF. The DNA of the CDR3 is TGTGCCAGCAGCTTAGTGGCGGACTATAATTCACCCCTCCACTTT.

For the CDR3, the DNA is TGTGCCAGCAGTTTAAGAGGTGCTGAAGCTTTCTTT. As protein: CASSLRGAEAFF. This rearrangement joins TRBV28 to TRBJ1-1; D not resolved. The length of the CDR3 is 12 residues. The V and J ends lost 2 bases and 6 bases respectively, with 7 bases between them. Germline values: CDR1 MDHEN, CDR2 SYDVKM.

The chain combines TRBV5-5 with TRBJ2-3, with 9 bases lining up with TRBD2. J gave up 9 bases and V 4 bases, and 9 bases lay outside the gene matches. The germline V gene encodes CDR1 SGHKS and CDR2 YYEKEE (reference sequence). CDR3 length equals 14 residues. The CDR3 DNA reads as TGTGCCAGCAGCCTTAGCGGGGGACGAGAAACGCAGTATTTT. Translation: CASSLSGGRETQYF.

The CDR3 DNA follows: TGCGCCAGCGACGGCGGACAGGGCCAGCCCCAGCATTTT. Translation: CASDGGQGQPQHF. The chain uses TRBV10-2 and TRBJ1-5, with 8 nucleotides matching TRBD1. The V gene's germline CDR1 is WSHSY and CDR2 SAAADI. With 8 bases clipped from V and 7 bases from J, the junction kept 7 bases outside the gene matches. CDR3 length: 13 amino acids.

The genes are TRBV7-3 and TRBJ2-5; the match to TRBD2 covers 7 bases. The germline CDR1 and CDR2 sequences are SGHTA and FQGTGA. V was clipped by 2 bases and J by 5 bases; unmatched bases: 8. The CDR3 runs to 15 residues. The CDR3 reads CASSLGGGRSETQYF. The CDR3 coding sequence is TGTGCCAGCAGCTTAGGGGGGGGGAGGAGCGAGACCCAGTACTTC.

J is TRBJ2-3 and V is TRBV28; no clear D. This CDR3 has 10 residues. Germline assignment: CDR1 MDHEN and CDR2 SYDVKM. CDR3 protein: CEQRTDTQYF. In nucleotides, the CDR3 is TGTGAACAGCGCACAGATACGCAGTATTTT.

The chain uses TRBV6-1 and TRBJ1-1; TRBD1 matches at 8 bases. The CDR3 spans 15 residues. Trimming at V came to 11 bases and at J to 0 bases, leaving 11 bases not matched to a gene. Germline CDR1 MNHNS, CDR2 SASEGT. The CDR3 spells CAVTGTGTLNTEAFF. The DNA of the CDR3 is TGTGCCGTTACCGGGACAGGAACTTTGAACACTGAAGCTTTCTTT.

The chain combines TRBV5-1 with TRBJ2-7; maybe TRBD1 (6 bases). From germline, CDR1 is SGHRS and CDR2 YFSETQ. Trimming took 4 bases from V and 3 from J, leaving 11 bases between them. The CDR3 covers 13 residues. CDR3 nucleotide sequence: TGCGCCAGCAGCCCAACAGGGATCTACGAGCAGTACTTC. Translation gives CASSPTGIYEQYF.

This clone was picked up a small number of times. CDR3 in DNA: TGTGCCAGCAGCTTGAATGGGCGGGATAATGAGCAGTTCTTC. Encoded protein: CASSLNGRDNEQFF. The genes are TRBV7-3 and TRBJ2-1; a possible D gene is TRBD2 (6 bases). This CDR3 is 14 amino acids long. V was cut by 3 bases and J by 7 bases, with 13 bases left in between. Germline V CDR1 and CDR2: SGHTA, FQGTGA.

V gene TRBV30 combines with J gene TRBJ2-1; D is perhaps TRBD1 (6 bases). The CDR3 has 14 residues. From germline, CDR1 is GTSNPN and CDR2 SVGIG (reference sequence). Trimming pared 4 bases from V and 7 bases from J, leaving 17 bases between. The CDR3 sequence: CAWKDRLVGNEQFF. In DNA form, the CDR3 reads TGTGCCTGGAAGGACAGACTCGTTGGTAATGAGCAGTTCTTC. The variable domain in full, with the rest retrieved from reference TRBV30 and TRBJ2-1, is SQTIHQWPATLVQPVGSPLSLECTVEGTSNPNLYWYRQAAGRGLQLLFYSVGIGQISSEVPQNLSASRPQDRQFILSSKKLLLSDSGFYLCAWKDRLVGNEQFFGPGTRLTVL.

This clone has a single count. The CDR3 loop is CASIPRTSFEAFF. The CDR3 region has the DNA TGTGCCAGCATCCCGAGGACATCCTTCGAAGCTTTCTTT. The V and J genes are TRBV5-8 and TRBJ1-1; D possibly corresponds to TRBD1 (5 bases). Deletions cut 6 bases from V and 8 bases from J, with 17 bases between. The CDR3 totals 13 residues. Looked up from germline, CDR1 is SGHTS and CDR2 is YDEGEE.

This rearrangement joins TRBV29-1 to TRBJ2-7; 7 positions match TRBD1. The CDR3 extends over 11 amino acids. The J segment lost 3 bases and the V segment lost 7 bases, leaving 3 bases of the junction unmatched. Germline CDR1 reads SQVTM; CDR2 reads ANQGSEA. The CDR3 is CSGRDSYEQYF. Here the CDR3 DNA reads TGCAGCGGCCGGGACAGCTACGAGCAGTACTTC.

The genes are TRBV7-3 and TRBJ2-3, with D possibly being TRBD2 (6 bases). Looked up from germline, CDR1 is SGHTA and CDR2 is FQGTGA. This CDR3 has 14 amino acids. Trimming cost V 5 bases and J 0 bases, with 9 bases left between them. CDR3 residues: CASSPGLSTDTQYF. In nucleotides, the CDR3 is TGTGCCAGCAGCCCGGGACTGAGCACAGATACGCAGTATTTT. The whole variable domain, remainder taken from reference TRBV7-3 and TRBJ2-3, is GAGVSQTPSNKVTEKGKYVELRCDPISGHTALYWYRQSLGQGPEFLIYFQGTGAADDSGLPNDRFFAVRPEGSVSTLKIQRTERGDSAVYLCASSPGLSTDTQYFGPGTRLTVL.

The gene calls are TRBV18 and TRBJ1-4, with D possibly being TRBD1 (6 bases). The V and J ends lost 6 bases and 5 bases respectively, with 22 bases between them. In germline, CDR1 is KGHSH, CDR2 LQKENI. The CDR3 extends over 17 amino acids. The CDR3 nucleotides read TGTGCCAGCTCCCTACTGGGTGATGGGACACCAAATGAAAAACTGTTTTTT. Protein product: CASSLLGDGTPNEKLFF.

The CDR3 coding sequence is TGTGCCAGCAGCGTAACCGGGACTAGCGGGGTGGAAGCCCAGTACTTC. Its protein is CASSVTGTSGVEAQYF. The rearrangement links TRBV5-8 to TRBJ2-5; 13 bases are shared with TRBD2. Per the germline V gene, CDR1 is SGHTS and CDR2 is YDEGEE. The J segment lost 9 bases and the V segment lost 4 bases, leaving 12 bases of the junction unmatched. The CDR3 has 16 amino acids. The full variable domain, completed using reference TRBV5-8 and TRBJ2-5, is EAGVTQSPTHLIKTRGQQATLRCSPISGHTSVYWYQQALGLGLQFLLWYDEGEERNRGNFPPRFSGRQFPNYSSELNVNALELEDSALYLCASSVTGTSGVEAQYFGPGTRLLVL.

This clone was found a few times. V usage is TRBV7-9 and J usage is TRBJ1-6; 8 bases fit TRBD1. Trimming removed 5 bases from V and 14 bases from J; junction bases left unmatched: 5. Germline CDR1 and CDR2: SEHNR and FQNEAQ (reference sequence). This CDR3 has 12 residues. CDR3 amino acids: CASSRDRNTLHF. For the CDR3, the DNA is TGTGCCAGCAGCCGGGACAGGAACACCCTCCACTTT.

This clone was seen once. This sequence joins TRBV29-1 and TRBJ2-3; 8 positions match TRBD2. The CDR3 extends over 14 amino acids. CDR1 and CDR2 (germline): SQVTM, ANQGSEA. V lost 4 bases, J lost 2 bases, and 5 bases stayed unmatched. The chain's CDR3 is CSVGTSGNTDTQYF. CDR3 sequence (DNA): TGCAGCGTTGGAACTAGCGGAAACACAGATACGCAGTATTTT.

This clone was counted a few times. The chain uses TRBV2 and TRBJ2-7; D may be TRBD2 (7 bases). Germline V gene data show CDR1 as SNHLY and CDR2 as FYNNEI. CDR3 length: 14 amino acids. The V gene lost 3 bases and the J gene lost 3 bases, with 12 bases spanning the gap. The CDR3 loop is CASSDGGGHYEQYF. In DNA, the CDR3 is TGTGCCAGCAGTGATGGCGGGGGACACTACGAGCAGTACTTC.

This rearrangement joins TRBV10-3 to TRBJ2-7; 7 bases line up with TRBD2. V trimming: 11 bases; J trimming: 5 bases; junction bases outside the gene matches: 9. The CDR3 has 12 amino acids. The germline V gene encodes CDR1 ENHRY and CDR2 SYGVKD. CDR3 loop: CASRASGHEQYF. In nucleotides, the CDR3 is TGTGCCTCCCGGGCTAGCGGTCACGAGCAGTACTTC.

CDR3 in amino acids: CASTGLAGAGGELFF. The CDR3 DNA follows: TGTGCCAGCACCGGACTAGCGGGGGCTGGCGGGGAGCTGTTTTTT. The chain carries TRBV2 and TRBJ2-2, with 13 bases aligning to TRBD2. Germline trimming cut 7 bases from V and 7 bases from J; bases unmatched to any gene: 6. The CDR3 runs to 15 residues. Germline CDR1 and CDR2: SNHLY and FYNNEI. Full variable domain (missing parts from reference TRBV2 and TRBJ2-2): EPEVTQTPSHQVTQMGQEVILRCVPISNHLYFYWYRQILGQKVEFLVSFYNNEISEKSEIFDDQFSVERPDGSNFTLKIRSTKLEDSAMYFCASTGLAGAGGELFFGEGSRLTVL.

This chain joins TRBV18 and TRBJ1-1, with 7 bases aligning to TRBD1. Trimming cost V 3 bases and J 1 base; bases outside gene matches: 5. CDR1 is KGHSH, CDR2 LQKENI, per germline. The CDR3 is 15 amino acids. The CDR3 DNA reads TGTGCCAGCTCACCGGCAGGGGGTTGGAACACTGAAGCTTTCTTT. Protein: CASSPAGGWNTEAFF.